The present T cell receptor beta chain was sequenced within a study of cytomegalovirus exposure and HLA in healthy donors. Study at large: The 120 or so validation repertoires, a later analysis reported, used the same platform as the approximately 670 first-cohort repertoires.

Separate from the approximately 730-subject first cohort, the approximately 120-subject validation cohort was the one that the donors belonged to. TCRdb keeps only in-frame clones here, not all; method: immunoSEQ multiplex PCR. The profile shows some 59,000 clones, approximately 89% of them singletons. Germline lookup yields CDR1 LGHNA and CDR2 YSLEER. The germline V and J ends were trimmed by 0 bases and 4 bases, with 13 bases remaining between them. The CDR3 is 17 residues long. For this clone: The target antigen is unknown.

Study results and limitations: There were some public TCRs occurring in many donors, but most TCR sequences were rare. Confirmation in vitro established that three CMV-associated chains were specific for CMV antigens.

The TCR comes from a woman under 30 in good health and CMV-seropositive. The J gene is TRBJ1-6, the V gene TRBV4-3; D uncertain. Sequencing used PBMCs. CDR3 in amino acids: CASSQDAGPWYNSPLHF. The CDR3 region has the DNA TGCGCCAGCAGCCAAGATGCGGGCCCGTGGTATAATTCACCCCTCCACTTT.